The present entry profiles one T cell receptor (beta chain) with its context. Its antigen remains unknown. TCRdb keeps only in-frame clones here, not all; method: immunoSEQ multiplex PCR. The sample lists fewer than 150,000 clones, 88% occurring once. Investigators merged groups given second doses at roughly 4 or roughly 12 weeks. This sample is drawn from a study of T cell responses to AZD1222 COVID-19 vaccine. Study-level results: Donor demographics were predominantly white British with a female majority; clonal diversity may be underestimated. Vaccine-associated CD4 TCRs ranged over spike, dominating at 160-218 and 743-854. No day 14 peak samples; only post-peak repertoires were characterized.

Sequenced material: peripheral blood, taken 28 days after the second AZD1222 dose. The clonotype comes from an adult who received the AZD1222 COVID-19 vaccine.

CDR3 in amino acids: CASSPGSQGTEAFF. In DNA, the CDR3 is TGTGCCAGCAGCCCCGGGAGCCAGGGCACTGAAGCTTTCTTT. The chain is built from TRBV7-2 and TRBJ1-1; maybe TRBD1 (5 bases). V was cut by 5 bases and J by 4 bases, with 14 bases left in between. The CDR3 runs to 14 residues. Germline V CDR1 and CDR2: SGHTA, FQGNSA. The full variable domain, its missing parts supplied by reference TRBV7-2 and TRBJ1-1, is GAGVSQSPSNKVTEKGKDVELRCDPISGHTALYWYRQSLGQGLEFLIYFQGNSAPDKSGLPSDRFSAERTGGSVSTLTIQRTQQEDSAVYLCASSPGSQGTEAFFGQGTRLTVV.